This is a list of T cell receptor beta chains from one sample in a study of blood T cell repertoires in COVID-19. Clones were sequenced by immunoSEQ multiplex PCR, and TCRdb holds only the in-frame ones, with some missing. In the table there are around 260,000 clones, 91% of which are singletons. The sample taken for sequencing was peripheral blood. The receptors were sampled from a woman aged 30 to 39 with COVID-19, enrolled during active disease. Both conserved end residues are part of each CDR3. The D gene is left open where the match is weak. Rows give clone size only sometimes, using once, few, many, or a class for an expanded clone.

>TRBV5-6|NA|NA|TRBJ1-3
CASNQGAGNTIYF
TGTGCCAGCAATCAGGGTGCTGGAAACACCATATATTTT
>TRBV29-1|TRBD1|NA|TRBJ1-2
CSVHRGDGYTF
TGCAGCGTTCACAGGGGGGATGGCTACACCTTC
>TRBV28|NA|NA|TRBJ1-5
CASSRGVGMSNQPQHF
TGTGCCAGCAGTCGGGGGGTGGGGATGAGCAATCAGCCCCAGCATTTT
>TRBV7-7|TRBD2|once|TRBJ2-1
CASSWTSGPNNEQFF
TGTGCCAGCAGCTGGACTAGCGGGCCGAACAATGAGCAGTTCTTC
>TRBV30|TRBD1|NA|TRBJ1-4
CAWTQGAPEKLFF
TGTGCCTGGACACAGGGGGCGCCTGAAAAACTGTTTTTT
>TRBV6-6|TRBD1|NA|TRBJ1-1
CASSYDQGVFGGEAFF
TGTGCCAGCAGTTACGACCAGGGGGTCTTTGGGGGTGAAGCTTTCTTT
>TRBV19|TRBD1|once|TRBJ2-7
CASSIGQGRNEQYF
TGTGCCAGTAGTATCGGACAGGGGAGGAACGAGCAGTACTTC
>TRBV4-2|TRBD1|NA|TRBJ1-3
CASSPGTVILSGNTIYF
TGTGCCAGCAGTCCCGGGACAGTTATCCTCTCTGGAAACACCATATATTTT
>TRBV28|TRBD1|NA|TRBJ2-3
CASRPGGGTDTQYF
TGTGCCAGCAGACCAGGGGGCGGCACAGATACGCAGTATTTT
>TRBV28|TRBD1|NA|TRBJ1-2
CASRPPRDRENYGYTF
TGTGCCAGCAGACCCCCCCGGGACAGGGAAAACTATGGCTACACCTTC
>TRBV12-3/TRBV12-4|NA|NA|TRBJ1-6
CASSLLGTSPLHF
TGTGCCAGCAGTTTACTGGGCACCTCACCCCTCCACTTT
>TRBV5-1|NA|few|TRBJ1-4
CASSWTATNEKLFF
TGCGCCAGCAGCTGGACAGCAACTAATGAAAAACTGTTTTTT
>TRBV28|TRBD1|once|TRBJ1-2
CASSGDSYGYTF
TGTGCCAGCAGTGGGGACAGCTATGGCTACACCTTC
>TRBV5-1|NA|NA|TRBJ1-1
CASSVGGEAFF
TGCGCCAGCAGCGTTGGCGGTGAAGCTTTCTTT
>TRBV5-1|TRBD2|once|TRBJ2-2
CASRGQAGGTGELFF
TGCGCCAGCAGAGGTCAAGCGGGAGGCACCGGGGAGCTGTTTTTT
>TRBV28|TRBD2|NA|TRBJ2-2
CASTPQGLAGGTGELFF
TGTGCCAGCACCCCCCAGGGCCTAGCGGGAGGCACCGGGGAGCTGTTTTTT
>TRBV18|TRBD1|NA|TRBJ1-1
CASSATTGGASNTEAFF
TGTGCCAGCTCGGCCACTACAGGGGGCGCTTCGAACACTGAAGCTTTCTTT